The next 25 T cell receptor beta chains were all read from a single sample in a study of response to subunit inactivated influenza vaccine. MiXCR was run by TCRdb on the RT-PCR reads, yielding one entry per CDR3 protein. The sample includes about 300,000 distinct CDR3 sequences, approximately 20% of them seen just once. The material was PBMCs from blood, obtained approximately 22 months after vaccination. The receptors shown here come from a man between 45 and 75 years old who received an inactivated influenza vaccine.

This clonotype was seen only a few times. CDR3 nucleotide sequence: TGTGCCAGCAGCGCCGGGACTAGCGACACAGATACGCAGTATTTT. This translates into CASSAGTSDTDTQYF. The J gene is TRBJ2-3, the V gene TRBV6-2 or TRBV6-3; 10 nucleotides agree with TRBD2. This CDR3 has 15 residues. Germline CDR1 and CDR2: MNHEY and SVGEGT. V lost 6 bases to trimming and J lost 2 bases; unmatched junction nucleotides: 5.

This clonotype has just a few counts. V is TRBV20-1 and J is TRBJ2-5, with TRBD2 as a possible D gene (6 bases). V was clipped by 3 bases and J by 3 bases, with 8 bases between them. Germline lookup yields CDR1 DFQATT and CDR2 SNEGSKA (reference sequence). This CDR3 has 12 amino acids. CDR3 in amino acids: CSARGLKETQYF. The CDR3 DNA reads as TGCAGTGCTAGGGGACTGAAAGAGACCCAGTACTTC.

The CDR3 sequence is CSVESPRAMNTEAFF. The CDR3 DNA is TGCAGTGTCGAAAGTCCCAGGGCCATGAACACTGAAGCTTTCTTT. The chain uses TRBV20-1 and TRBJ1-1; a weak D match, TRBD1 (5 bases). Per the germline V gene, CDR1 is DFQATT and CDR2 is SNEGSKA (reference sequence). V dropped 7 bases and J dropped 0 bases, with 18 bases sitting between them. This CDR3 spans 15 amino acids.

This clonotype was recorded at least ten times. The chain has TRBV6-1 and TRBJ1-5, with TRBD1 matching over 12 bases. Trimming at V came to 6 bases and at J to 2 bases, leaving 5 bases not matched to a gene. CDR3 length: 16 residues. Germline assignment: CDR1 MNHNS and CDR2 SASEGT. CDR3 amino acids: CASSGTGGVGNQPQHF. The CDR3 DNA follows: TGTGCCAGCAGCGGGACAGGGGGCGTCGGCAATCAGCCCCAGCATTTT.

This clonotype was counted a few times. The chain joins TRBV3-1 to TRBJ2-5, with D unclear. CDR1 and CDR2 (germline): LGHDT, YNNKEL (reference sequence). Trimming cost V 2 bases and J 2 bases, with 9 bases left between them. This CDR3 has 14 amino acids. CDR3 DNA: TGTGCCAGCAGCCAATCTCCAGCACAAGAGACCCAGTACTTC. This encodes CASSQSPAQETQYF.

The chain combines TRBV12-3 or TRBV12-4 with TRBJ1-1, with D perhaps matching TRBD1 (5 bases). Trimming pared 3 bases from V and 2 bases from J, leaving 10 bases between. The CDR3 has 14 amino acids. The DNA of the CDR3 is TGTGCCAGCAGTTTCAGGGAAGTCAACACTGAAGCTTTCTTT. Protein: CASSFREVNTEAFF.

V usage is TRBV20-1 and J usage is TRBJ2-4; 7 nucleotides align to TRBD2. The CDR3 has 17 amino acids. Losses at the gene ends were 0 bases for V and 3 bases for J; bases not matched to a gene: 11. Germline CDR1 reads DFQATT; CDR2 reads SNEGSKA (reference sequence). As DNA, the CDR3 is TGCAGTGCTAGAGATTTATCCGGCGGGAGTGTCAAAAACATTCAGTACTTC. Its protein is CSARDLSGGSVKNIQYF.

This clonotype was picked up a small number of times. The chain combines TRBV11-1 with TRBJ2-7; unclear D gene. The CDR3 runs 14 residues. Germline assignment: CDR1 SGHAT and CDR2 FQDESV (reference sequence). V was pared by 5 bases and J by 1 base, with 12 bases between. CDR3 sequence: CASSPRVRSYEQYF. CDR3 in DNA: TGTGCCAGCAGCCCCCGGGTCCGATCCTACGAGCAGTACTTC. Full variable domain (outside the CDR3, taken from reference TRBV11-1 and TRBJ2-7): EAEVAQSPRYKITEKSQAVAFWCDPISGHATLYWYRQILGQGPELLVQFQDESVVDDSQLPKDRFSAERLKGVDSTLKIQPAELGDSAMYLCASSPRVRSYEQYFGPGTRLTVT.

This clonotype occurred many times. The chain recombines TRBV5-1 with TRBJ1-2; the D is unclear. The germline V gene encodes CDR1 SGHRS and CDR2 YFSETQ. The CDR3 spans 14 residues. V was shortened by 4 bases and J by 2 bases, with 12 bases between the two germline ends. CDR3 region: CASSSDGLNYGYTF. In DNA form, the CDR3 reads TGCGCCAGCAGCAGTGACGGGTTAAACTATGGCTACACCTTC. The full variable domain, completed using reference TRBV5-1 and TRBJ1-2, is KAGVTQTPRYLIKTRGQQVTLSCSPISGHRSVSWYQQTPGQGLQFLFEYFSETQRNKGNFPGRFSGRQFSNSRSEMNVSTLELGDSALYLCASSSDGLNYGYTFGSGTRLTVV.

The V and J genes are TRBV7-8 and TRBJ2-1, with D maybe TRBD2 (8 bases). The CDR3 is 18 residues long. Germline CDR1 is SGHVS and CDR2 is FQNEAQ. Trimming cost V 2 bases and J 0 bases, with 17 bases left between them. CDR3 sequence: CASSLRTGSGSSYNEQFF. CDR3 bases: TGTGCCAGCAGCTTAAGGACAGGAAGCGGGAGCTCCTACAATGAGCAGTTCTTC. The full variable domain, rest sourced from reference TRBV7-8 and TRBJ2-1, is GAGVSQSPRYKVAKRGQDVALRCDPISGHVSLFWYQQALGQGPEFLTYFQNEAQLDKSGLPSDRFFAERPEGSVSTLKIQRTQQEDSAVYLCASSLRTGSGSSYNEQFFGPGTRLTVL.

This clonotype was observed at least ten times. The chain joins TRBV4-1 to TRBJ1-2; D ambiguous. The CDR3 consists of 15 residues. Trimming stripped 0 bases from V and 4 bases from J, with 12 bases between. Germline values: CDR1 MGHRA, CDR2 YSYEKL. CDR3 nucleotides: TGCGCCAGCAGCCAAGATCAATCCGTGCCCTATGGCTACACCTTC. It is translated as CASSQDQSVPYGYTF.

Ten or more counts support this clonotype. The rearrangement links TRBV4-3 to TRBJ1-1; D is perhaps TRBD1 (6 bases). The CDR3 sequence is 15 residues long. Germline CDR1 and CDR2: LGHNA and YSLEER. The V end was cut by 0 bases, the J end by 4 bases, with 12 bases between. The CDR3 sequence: CASSQDIRGSTEAFF. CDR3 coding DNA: TGCGCCAGCAGCCAAGATATCAGGGGTAGCACTGAAGCTTTCTTT.

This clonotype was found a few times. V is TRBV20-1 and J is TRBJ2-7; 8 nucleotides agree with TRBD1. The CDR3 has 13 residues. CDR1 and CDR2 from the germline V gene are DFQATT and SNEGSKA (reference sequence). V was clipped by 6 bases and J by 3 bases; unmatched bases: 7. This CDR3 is CSAEDRELYEQYF. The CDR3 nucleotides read TGCAGTGCAGAGGACAGGGAGCTCTACGAGCAGTACTTC.

The CDR3 nucleotides read TGTGCCAGCAGACCCCTTAAGGGACGGAAGATTTACAATGAGCAGTTCTTC. It encodes CASRPLKGRKIYNEQFF. V gene TRBV11-2 combines with J gene TRBJ2-1, with D perhaps given as TRBD1 or TRBD2 (5 bases each). Germline CDR1 and CDR2: SGHAT and FQNNGV. Trimming took off 6 bases at V and 4 bases at J, with 22 bases between the two ends. The CDR3 has 17 residues.

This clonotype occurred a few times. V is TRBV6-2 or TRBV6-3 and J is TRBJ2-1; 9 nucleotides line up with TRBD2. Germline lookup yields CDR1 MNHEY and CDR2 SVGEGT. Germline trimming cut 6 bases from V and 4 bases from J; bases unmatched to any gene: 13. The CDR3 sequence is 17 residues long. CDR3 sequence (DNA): TGTGCCAGCAGGGCTAGGACCTTAGCGGGAGAGTACAATGAGCAGTTCTTC. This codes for CASRARTLAGEYNEQFF.

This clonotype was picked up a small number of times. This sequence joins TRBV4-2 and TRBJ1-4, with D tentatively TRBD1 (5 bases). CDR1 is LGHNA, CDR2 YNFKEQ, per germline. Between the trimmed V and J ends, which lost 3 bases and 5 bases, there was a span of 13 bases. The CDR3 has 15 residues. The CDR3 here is CASSQAPRGNEKLFF. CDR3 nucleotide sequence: TGTGCCAGCAGCCAGGCCCCCCGGGGGAATGAAAAACTGTTTTTT.

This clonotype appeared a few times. In DNA form, the CDR3 reads TGCAGTGCTAGAGACCCCAATAATGAAAAACTGTTTTTT. Translation: CSARDPNNEKLFF. V gene TRBV20-1 combines with J gene TRBJ1-4; no clear D gene. Germline V gives CDR1 DFQATT, CDR2 SNEGSKA (reference sequence). The CDR3 contains 13 residues. The V end was cut by 0 bases, the J end by 4 bases, with 6 bases between.

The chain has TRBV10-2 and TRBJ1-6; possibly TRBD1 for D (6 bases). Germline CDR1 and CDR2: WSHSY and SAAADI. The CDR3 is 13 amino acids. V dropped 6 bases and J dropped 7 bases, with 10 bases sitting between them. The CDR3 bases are TGCGCCAGCAGAGGACAGTTGAATTCACCCCTCCACTTT. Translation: CASRGQLNSPLHF.

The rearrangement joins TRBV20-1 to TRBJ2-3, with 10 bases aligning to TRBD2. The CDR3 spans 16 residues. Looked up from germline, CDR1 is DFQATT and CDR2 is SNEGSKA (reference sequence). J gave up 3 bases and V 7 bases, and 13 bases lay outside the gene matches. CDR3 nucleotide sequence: TGCAGTGGCAGGGGCCCTAGCGGGAGTGGGACAGATACGCAGTATTTT. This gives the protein CSGRGPSGSGTDTQYF.

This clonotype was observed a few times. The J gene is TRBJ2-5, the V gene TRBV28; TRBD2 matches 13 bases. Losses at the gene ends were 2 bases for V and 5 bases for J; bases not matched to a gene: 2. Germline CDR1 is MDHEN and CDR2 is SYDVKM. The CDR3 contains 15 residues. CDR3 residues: CASSLRLAGGETQYF. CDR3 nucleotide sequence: TGTGCCAGCAGTTTAAGACTAGCGGGAGGTGAGACCCAGTACTTC.

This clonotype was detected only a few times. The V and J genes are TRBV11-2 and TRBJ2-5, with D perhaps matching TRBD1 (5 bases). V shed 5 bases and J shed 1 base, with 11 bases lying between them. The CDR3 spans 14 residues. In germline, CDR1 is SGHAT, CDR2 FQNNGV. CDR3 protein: CASSQGMLQETQYF. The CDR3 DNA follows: TGTGCCAGCAGCCAGGGAATGCTCCAAGAGACCCAGTACTTC.

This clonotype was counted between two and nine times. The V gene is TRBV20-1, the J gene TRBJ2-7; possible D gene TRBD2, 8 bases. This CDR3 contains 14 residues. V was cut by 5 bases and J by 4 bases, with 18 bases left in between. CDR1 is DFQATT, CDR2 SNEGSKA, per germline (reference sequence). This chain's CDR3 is CSAPTGTRYYEQYF. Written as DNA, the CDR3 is TGCAGTGCTCCGACAGGGACTAGATATTACGAGCAGTACTTC.

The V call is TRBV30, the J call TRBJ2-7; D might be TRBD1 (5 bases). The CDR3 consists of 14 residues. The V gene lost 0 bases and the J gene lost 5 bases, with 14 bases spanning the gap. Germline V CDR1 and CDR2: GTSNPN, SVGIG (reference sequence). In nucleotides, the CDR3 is TGTGCCTGGAGTGTTAGGGGCCAGCGCCACGAGCAGTACTTC. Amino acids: CAWSVRGQRHEQYF.

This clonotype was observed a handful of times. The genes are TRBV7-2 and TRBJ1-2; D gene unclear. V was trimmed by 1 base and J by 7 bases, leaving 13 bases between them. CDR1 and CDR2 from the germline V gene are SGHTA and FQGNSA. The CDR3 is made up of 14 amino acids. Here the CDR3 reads CASSLGPTRGGYTF. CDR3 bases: TGTGCCAGCAGCTTAGGTCCGACCCGGGGTGGCTACACCTTC.

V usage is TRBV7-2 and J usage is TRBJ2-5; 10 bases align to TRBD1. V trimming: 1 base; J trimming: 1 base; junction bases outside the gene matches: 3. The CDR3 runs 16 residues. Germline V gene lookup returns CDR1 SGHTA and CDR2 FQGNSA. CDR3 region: CASSLGTGGLQETQYF. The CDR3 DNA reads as TGTGCCAGCAGCTTAGGGACAGGGGGGCTCCAAGAGACCCAGTACTTC.